This passage covers 20 T cell receptor beta chains from one sample sequenced in a study of T-cell memory formation after mild COVID-19. TCRdb reprocessed the 5' RACE reads via MiXCR and lists one record per CDR3 protein. This table has 300,000 or so distinct CDR3 sequences, around a sixth appearing once. Input material: PBMCs or a T cell subset sorted from them (not recorded which). The source of these receptors is a man between 18 and 35 years old who had mild COVID-19 (a few samples of this study predate the infection). Cell type and time point are not known.

This clonotype was recorded a few times. The rearrangement joins TRBV4-2 to TRBJ2-5; a possible D gene is TRBD2 (6 bases). In germline, CDR1 is LGHNA, CDR2 YNFKEQ. V shed 4 bases and J shed 7 bases, with 19 bases lying between them. This CDR3 is 15 amino acids long. The DNA of the CDR3 is TGTGCCAGCAGCCTGACCGATCGGACGGAGGGGACCCAGTACTTC. Its translation: CASSLTDRTEGTQYF.

The chain links TRBV20-1 to TRBJ2-3; either TRBD1 or TRBD2 may fit D (6 bases each). V lost 0 bases and J lost 4, with 17 bases in between. This CDR3 spans 16 amino acids. Germline V gene lookup returns CDR1 DFQATT and CDR2 SNEGSKA (reference sequence). This chain's CDR3 is CSARDLLGGGPDTQYF. The CDR3 coding sequence is TGCAGTGCTAGAGATCTCCTGGGGGGCGGCCCAGATACGCAGTATTTT.

The rearrangement joins TRBV5-1 to TRBJ1-6; 9 nucleotides line up with TRBD1. The CDR3 spans 14 residues. Germline V CDR1 and CDR2: SGHRS, YFSETQ. Unmatched junction bases numbered 7, after V lost 5 bases and J lost 10 bases. As DNA, the CDR3 is TGCGCCAGCAGGACCGGGACAGGGACGTCACCCCTCCACTTT. It is translated as CASRTGTGTSPLHF.

The table lists this clonotype with a few counts. The rearrangement joins TRBV4-2 to TRBJ2-3; 7 bases are a match to TRBD2. The CDR3 extends over 17 amino acids. V dropped 3 bases and J dropped 0; count of bases not matched to a gene: 9. Germline V gene lookup returns CDR1 LGHNA and CDR2 YNFKEQ. Here the CDR3 DNA reads TGTGCCAGCAGCCACACATCCAGAGCGGGGAGCACAGATACGCAGTATTTT. Amino acid sequence: CASSHTSRAGSTDTQYF.

The chain is built from TRBV20-1 and TRBJ1-1; 9 nucleotides match TRBD1. Germline trimming cut 3 bases from V and 1 base from J; bases unmatched to any gene: 3. The CDR3 has 14 residues. CDR1 and CDR2 (germline): DFQATT, SNEGSKA (reference sequence). DNA of the CDR3: TGCAGTGCTAGTCCACAGGGGGCGAACACTGAAGCTTTCTTT. It translates to CSASPQGANTEAFF.

This clonotype was observed a few times. The chain has TRBV3-1 and TRBJ2-4; D gene uncertain. With 4 bases removed from V and 10 bases from J, the gap between germline ends came to 20 bases. The CDR3 extends over 15 amino acids. Germline values: CDR1 LGHDT, CDR2 YNNKEL (reference sequence). The CDR3 nucleotides read TGTGCCAGCAGCCTTGGCAGCCCCTCCCTGGTTATTCAGTACTTC. It encodes CASSLGSPSLVIQYF.

This clonotype showed up just a few times. The chain is built from TRBV6-1 and TRBJ1-4; D not certain. V lost 6 bases and J lost 4, with 15 bases in between. This CDR3 contains 15 residues. In germline, CDR1 is MNHNS, CDR2 SASEGT. CDR3 bases: TGTGCCAGCAGATATGACCTATCCTTTAATGAAAAACTGTTTTTT. Its translation: CASRYDLSFNEKLFF.

V is TRBV18 and J is TRBJ1-1; D is perhaps TRBD1 (5 bases). This CDR3 spans 16 amino acids. CDR1 and CDR2 from the germline V gene are KGHSH and LQKENI. The V gene lost 0 bases and the J gene lost 5 bases, with 16 bases spanning the gap. The CDR3 here is CASSPPSKGRITEAFF. In nucleotides, the CDR3 is TGTGCCAGCTCACCACCGTCCAAGGGGAGGATAACTGAAGCTTTCTTT.

This clonotype has more than one count but fewer than ten. This chain links TRBV2 with TRBJ1-2; D unclear. This CDR3 is 13 amino acids long. CDR1 and CDR2 (germline): SNHLY, FYNNEI. V was shortened by 4 bases and J by 5 bases, with 11 bases between the two germline ends. CDR3: CASSALGEYGYTF. CDR3 DNA: TGTGCCAGCAGTGCTTTGGGTGAATATGGCTACACCTTC.

This clonotype occurred many times. This CDR3 is CASSLVGGGAPNEQFF. In DNA form, the CDR3 reads TGCGCCAGCAGCTTGGTTGGAGGGGGGGCGCCCAATGAGCAGTTCTTC. The V and J genes are TRBV5-1 and TRBJ2-1; a possible D gene is TRBD2 (7 bases). Germline V gene lookup returns CDR1 SGHRS and CDR2 YFSETQ. Between the trimmed V and J ends, which lost 0 bases and 6 bases, there was a span of 16 bases. The CDR3 extends over 16 amino acids. The full variable domain, in which reference TRBV5-1 and TRBJ2-1 provide the parts outside the CDR3, is KAGVTQTPRYLIKTRGQQVTLSCSPISGHRSVSWYQQTPGQGLQFLFEYFSETQRNKGNFPGRFSGRQFSNSRSEMNVSTLELGDSALYLCASSLVGGGAPNEQFFGPGTRLTVL.

This clonotype was seen more than once but under ten times. The chain combines TRBV7-2 with TRBJ1-5, with no clear D. Per germline, CDR1 SGHTA and CDR2 FQGNSA. The CDR3 spans 13 residues. Trimming cost V 5 bases and J 5 bases, with 10 bases left between them. CDR3 sequence: CASSLRWDQPQHF. CDR3 nucleotides: TGTGCCAGCAGCCTAAGATGGGATCAGCCCCAGCATTTT. Together with reference TRBV7-2 and TRBJ1-5, the CDR3 gives the full variable domain: GAGVSQSPSNKVTEKGKDVELRCDPISGHTALYWYRQSLGQGLEFLIYFQGNSAPDKSGLPSDRFSAERTGGSVSTLTIQRTQQEDSAVYLCASSLRWDQPQHFGDGTRLSIL.

This clonotype has a handful of counts. The J gene is TRBJ1-4, the V gene TRBV3-1; tentative D call: TRBD1 (5 bases). The CDR3 length is 13 residues. CDR1 and CDR2 (germline): LGHDT, YNNKEL (reference sequence). V was shortened by 3 bases and J by 7 bases, with 9 bases between the two germline ends. CDR3 protein: CASSHRGTEKLFF. CDR3 nucleotides: TGTGCCAGCAGCCACCGCGGGACTGAAAAACTGTTTTTT.

At least ten counts were recorded for this clonotype. The chain employs TRBV12-3 or TRBV12-4 and TRBJ1-2; D remains unclear. The length of the CDR3 is 13 residues. V lost 6 bases and J lost 7, with 15 bases in between. The CDR3 is CASSRVRSGGYTF. CDR3 DNA: TGTGCCAGCAGCCGCGTGAGGAGCGGTGGCTACACCTTC.

The rearrangement joins TRBV5-5 to TRBJ1-1; 7 nucleotides align to TRBD1. V was clipped by 4 bases and J by 5 bases; unmatched bases: 2. CDR1 is SGHKS, CDR2 YYEKEE, per germline (reference sequence). The CDR3 has 12 residues. The CDR3 reads CASSRGQTEAFF. CDR3 coding DNA: TGTGCCAGCAGCAGGGGACAGACTGAAGCTTTCTTT. Full variable domain (missing parts from reference TRBV5-5 and TRBJ1-1): DAGVTQSPTHLIKTRGQQVTLRCSPISGHKSVSWYQQVLGQGPQFIFQYYEKEERGRGNFPDRFSARQFPNYSSELNVNALLLGDSALYLCASSRGQTEAFFGQGTRLTVV.

In its sample, this clonotype was seen a few times. The J gene is TRBJ2-5, the V gene TRBV11-2; D not certain. This CDR3 has 14 amino acids. The germline CDR1 and CDR2 sequences are SGHAT and FQNNGV. V lost 4 bases, J lost 3 bases, and 12 bases lay in between. The CDR3 coding sequence is TGTGCCAGCAGCTCCCCCGGTCTGAAAGAGACCCAGTACTTC. Encoded protein: CASSSPGLKETQYF.

This clonotype was seen only a few times. The chain uses TRBV12-3 or TRBV12-4 and TRBJ2-2, with D uncertain. Trimming left V 8 bases short and J 1 base short, with 14 bases between. The CDR3 sequence is 15 residues long. This CDR3 is CASGLWGRNTGELFF. CDR3 bases: TGTGCCAGCGGCCTGTGGGGTAGGAACACCGGGGAGCTGTTTTTT.

This chain joins TRBV28 and TRBJ1-1; maybe TRBD1 (5 bases). This CDR3 comprises 12 residues. V lost 1 base to trimming and J lost 10 bases, with 10 bases between them. Per the germline V gene, CDR1 is MDHEN and CDR2 is SYDVKM. In DNA, the CDR3 is TGTGCCAGCAGTTTATCGGGCAGGGCAGCTTTCTTT. Its translation is CASSLSGRAAFF.

V gene TRBV27 combines with J gene TRBJ1-2, with D uncertain. CDR1 is MNHEY, CDR2 SMNVEV, per germline (reference sequence). V gave up 2 bases and J gave up 5 bases, with 12 bases separating them. This CDR3 comprises 14 residues. CDR3: CASSLRFPGYGYTF. CDR3 nucleotides: TGTGCCAGCAGTTTACGCTTCCCGGGGTATGGCTACACCTTC.

This chain links TRBV15 with TRBJ1-5; maybe TRBD1 (5 bases). The V end was cut by 0 bases, the J end by 7 bases, with 7 bases between. Germline V gene lookup returns CDR1 LNHNV and CDR2 YYDKDF (reference sequence). The CDR3 loop spans 13 amino acids. CDR3 protein: CATSRDGQQPQHF. The CDR3 bases are TGTGCCACCAGCAGAGACGGACAACAGCCCCAGCATTTT.

The sample holds a few counts of this clonotype. V and J are TRBV5-5 and TRBJ2-1; D is perhaps TRBD2 (6 bases). The CDR3 covers 11 residues. Deletions cut 5 bases from V and 15 bases from J, with 15 bases between. In germline, CDR1 is SGHKS, CDR2 YYEKEE (reference sequence). CDR3 nucleotide sequence: TGTGCCAGCAGTCGCGGGGCCTTCCTGTTCTTC. Translation gives CASSRGAFLFF.